Below, 3 T cell receptor beta chains from the same sample are listed, as sequenced in a study of identical twins. TCRdb recomputed calls from the 5' RACE reads with MiXCR, one row per CDR3 protein. The repertoire includes around 1.7 million distinct CDR3 sequences, around a third of them detected once, and less than 0.35% sits in the top ten. Specimen: cord blood. These receptors were obtained from a newborn girl in good health.

This clonotype occurred a few times. CDR3 residues: CSARSQGPANYGYTF. The CDR3 DNA is TGCAGTGCTAGAAGCCAAGGACCCGCTAACTATGGCTACACCTTC. J is TRBJ1-2 and V is TRBV20-1; D is ambiguous. V gave up 2 bases and J gave up 0 bases, with 13 bases separating them. The CDR3 length is 15 residues. Germline assignment: CDR1 DFQATT and CDR2 SNEGSKA (reference sequence).

This clonotype was seen a handful of times. This sequence joins TRBV20-1 and TRBJ2-6; D gene unclear. The CDR3 consists of 12 residues. The germline V gene has CDR1 DFQATT and CDR2 SNEGSKA (reference sequence). In nucleotides, the CDR3 is TGCAGCCCGTACTCTGGGGCCAACGTCCTGACTTTC. Translating gives CSPYSGANVLTF.

This clonotype has a handful of counts. V usage is TRBV27 and J usage is TRBJ2-7; maybe TRBD1 (5 bases). The V and J ends lost 2 bases and 1 base respectively, with 12 bases between them. The CDR3 extends over 15 amino acids. From germline, CDR1 is MNHEY and CDR2 SMNVEV (reference sequence). The DNA of the CDR3 is TGTGCCAGCAGTTTAAAAGGACACCGATCCTACGAGCAGTACTTC. Residues: CASSLKGHRSYEQYF.